The next 3 T cell receptor beta chains were all read from a single sample in a study of neurological immune-mediated disorders. TCRdb recomputed calls from the 5' RACE reads with MiXCR, one row per CDR3 protein. The sample has about 87,000 distinct CDR3 sequences; 3% to 4.5% are singletons. Sequences were obtained from PBMCs. The receptors shown here come from a woman aged 45-59 years with multiple sclerosis.

In this sample, this clonotype turned up many times. V gene TRBV5-1 combines with J gene TRBJ1-2; 8 bases fit TRBD1. Losses at the gene ends were 4 bases for V and 4 bases for J; bases not matched to a gene: 6. The germline CDR1 and CDR2 sequences are SGHRS and YFSETQ. This CDR3 comprises 14 residues. Here the CDR3 DNA reads TGCGCCAGCAGCCGTCAGGGGGCGACCTATGGCTACACCTTC. Translating it yields CASSRQGATYGYTF. The complete variable domain, with remaining parts taken from reference TRBV5-1 and TRBJ1-2, reads KAGVTQTPRYLIKTRGQQVTLSCSPISGHRSVSWYQQTPGQGLQFLFEYFSETQRNKGNFPGRFSGRQFSNSRSEMNVSTLELGDSALYLCASSRQGATYGYTFGSGTRLTVV.

This clonotype came up a few times. The gene calls are TRBV11-2 and TRBJ2-1, with D possibly being TRBD2 (6 bases). Trimming left V 8 bases short and J 0 bases short, with 14 bases between. The germline V gene has CDR1 SGHAT and CDR2 FQNNGV. This CDR3 has 15 amino acids. CDR3 sequence: CASAPRDSSYNEQFF. The CDR3, as DNA: TGTGCCAGCGCCCCCCGGGACTCCTCCTACAATGAGCAGTTCTTC. Based on the CDR3 plus reference TRBV11-2 and TRBJ2-1, the full variable domain is EAGVAQSPRYKIIEKRQSVAFWCNPISGHATLYWYQQILGQGPKLLIQFQNNGVVDDSQLPKDRFSAERLKGVDSTLKIQPAKLEDSAVYLCASAPRDSSYNEQFFGPGTRLTVL.

The sample holds many counts of this clonotype. The rearrangement joins TRBV20-1 to TRBJ2-5, with TRBD2 matching over 11 bases. V was clipped by 3 bases and J by 3 bases; unmatched bases: 6. The CDR3 length is 15 residues. Germline CDR1 reads DFQATT; CDR2 reads SNEGSKA (reference sequence). CDR3 DNA sequence: TGCAGTGCTAGCGGGACTAGCGGCCCCAAAGAGACCCAGTACTTC. Translation gives CSASGTSGPKETQYF.